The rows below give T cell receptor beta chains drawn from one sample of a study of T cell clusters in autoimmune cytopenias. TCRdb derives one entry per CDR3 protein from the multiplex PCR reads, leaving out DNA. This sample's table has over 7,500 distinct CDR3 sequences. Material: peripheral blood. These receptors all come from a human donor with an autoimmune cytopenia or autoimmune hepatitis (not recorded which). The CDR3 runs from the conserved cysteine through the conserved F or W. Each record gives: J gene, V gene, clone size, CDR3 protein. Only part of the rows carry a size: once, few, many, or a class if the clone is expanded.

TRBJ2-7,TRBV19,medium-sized,CASKPSGQSGQYF
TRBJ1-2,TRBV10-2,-,CASSDPGGGRYGYTF
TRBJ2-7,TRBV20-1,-,CSAPGQLFSYEQYF
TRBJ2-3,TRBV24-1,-,CATSDGSSDTQYF
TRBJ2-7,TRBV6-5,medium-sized,CASSVGSYEQYF
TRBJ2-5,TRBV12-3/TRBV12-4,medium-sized,CASSLGGGQETQYF
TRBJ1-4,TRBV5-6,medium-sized,CASTPGLVPSEKLFF
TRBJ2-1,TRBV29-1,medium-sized,CSAGGQLGNEQFF
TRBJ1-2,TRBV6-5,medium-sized,CASSYYRTGADYGYTF
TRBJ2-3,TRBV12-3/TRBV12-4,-,CASRTGTEKYF
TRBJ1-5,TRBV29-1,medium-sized,CSVATGLGNQPQHF
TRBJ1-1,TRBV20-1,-,CSAAQPSLNTEAFF
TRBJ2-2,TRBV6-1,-,CASSYASPGELFF
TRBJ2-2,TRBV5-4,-,CASSFPGSGAINTGELFF
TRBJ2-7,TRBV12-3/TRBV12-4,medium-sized,CASSLQGYEQYF
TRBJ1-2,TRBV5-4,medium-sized,CASISAGVSYGYTF
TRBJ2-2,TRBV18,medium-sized,CASSPQGGANTGELFF
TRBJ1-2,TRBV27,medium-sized,CASSSQGNGDGYTF
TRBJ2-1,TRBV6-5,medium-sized,CGVVDHNEQFF
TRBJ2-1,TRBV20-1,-,CSANTGGGEGDEQFF
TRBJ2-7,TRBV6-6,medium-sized,CASSLTLPSYEQYF
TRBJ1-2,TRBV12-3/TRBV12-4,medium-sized,CASSPHLGTGANYGYTF
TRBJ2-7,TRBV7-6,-,CASSLYRDEQYF
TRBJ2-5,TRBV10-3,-,CAIRPGDRETQYF
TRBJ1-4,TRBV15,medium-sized,CATSRDAAGYEKLFF
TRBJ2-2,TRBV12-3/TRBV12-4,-,CASSSNTAGVVPGELFF
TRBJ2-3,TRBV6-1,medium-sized,CASSGGLTDTQYF
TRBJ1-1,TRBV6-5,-,CASKRERDGRNTEAFF
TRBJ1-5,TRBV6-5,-,CASSQYGWGRNQPQHF
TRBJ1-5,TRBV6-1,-,CASSQGQSYSNQPQHF
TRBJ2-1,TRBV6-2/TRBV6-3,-,CASSYKLPNEQFF
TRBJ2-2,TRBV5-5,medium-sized,CASRSGLGTGELFF
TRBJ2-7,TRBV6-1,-,CASSERGRGTYEQYF
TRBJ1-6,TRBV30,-,CAWNKDPFFNSPLHF
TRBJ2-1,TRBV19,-,CASSAWTSERSYNEQFF
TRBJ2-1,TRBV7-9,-,CASSLESSYNEQFF
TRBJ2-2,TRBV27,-,CASSPMGLINTGELFF
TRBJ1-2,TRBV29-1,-,CSVAGTGGSGANGYTF
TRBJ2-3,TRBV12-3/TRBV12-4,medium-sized,CASGTGTTTDTQYF
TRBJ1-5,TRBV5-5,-,CASSPIVGSDSNQPQHF
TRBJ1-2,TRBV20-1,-,CSATGWAGYTF
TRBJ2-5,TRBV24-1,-,CATSKGQGRETQYF
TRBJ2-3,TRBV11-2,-,CASSTPGQGTDTQYF
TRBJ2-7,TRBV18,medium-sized,CASSPTGQGWEQYF
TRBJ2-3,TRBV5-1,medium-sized,CASRRVGDTDTQYF
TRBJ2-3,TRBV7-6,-,CASRGGDTQYF
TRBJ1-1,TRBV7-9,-,CASSLGHPEAFF
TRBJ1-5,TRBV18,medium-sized,CASSARQGNNQPQHF
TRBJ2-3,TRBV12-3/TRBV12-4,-,CASSLFAGGGTDTQYF
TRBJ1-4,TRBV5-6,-,CASSLQALNEKLFF
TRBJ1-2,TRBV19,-,CASTTRGTGGFGYTF
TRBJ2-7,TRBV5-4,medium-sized,CASSLMGGRLEQYF
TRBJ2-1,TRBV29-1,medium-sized,CSAPGLGVWDRGNEQFF
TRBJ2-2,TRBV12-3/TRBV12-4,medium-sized,CASSDTGTGELFF